This is a list of T cell receptor beta chains from one sample in a study of T cell responses to AZD1222 COVID-19 vaccine. TCRdb's table, derived via immunoSEQ multiplex PCR, lists solely in-frame clones and lacks some. The repertoire holds roughly 180,000 clones, with 85% to 95% as singletons. The starting material was peripheral blood, obtained 28 days after the second AZD1222 dose. The receptors were gathered from an adult who received the AZD1222 COVID-19 vaccine. Both conserved end residues are part of each CDR3.

v_gene | CDR3aa
TRBV10-1 | CASSESGRAGEQYF
TRBV4-3 | CASSQETSAEETQYF
TRBV28 | CASSRMMWARTDTQYF
TRBV4-2 | CASSLLIGGTRGEKLFF
TRBV27 | CASSLTGNGDYGYTF
TRBV7-3 | CASSPRTRVYNEQFF
TRBV10-1 | CASRTSGWVNTEAFF
TRBV4-1 | CASSQDQRELGYNEQFF
TRBV7-8 | CASSLIDSNQPQHF
TRBV19 | CASSRGQGTHYEQYF
TRBV24-1 | CATSDAGTAGYEQYF
TRBV5-1 | CASSFQRQGYNSPLHF
TRBV23-1 | CASSQSVTQGGEKLFF
TRBV6-1 | CASSDKFQGARYGYTF
TRBV18 | CASSPTRDLNEQFF
TRBV6-1 | CASSETYEQYF
TRBV18 | CASSLPGQASNQPQHF
TRBV5-1 | CASSWEGATKAEQYF
TRBV4-3 | CASSQERWNVWQPQHF